Listed below are T cell receptor beta chains from one sample, sequenced in a study of radiotherapy plus CTLA-4 blockade in lung cancer. Using immunoSEQ multiplex PCR, the repertoire was profiled, and TCRdb retains in-frame clones only, with some absent. The table includes more than 95,000 clones, approximately 72% detected once. The sample consisted of peripheral blood, taken from a patient treated with radiotherapy plus ipilimumab. Source of these receptors: a human donor with non-small cell lung cancer who had a partial response to radiotherapy plus ipilimumab. Some clones in this sample may be carry-over from other donors' samples. The CDR3 runs from the conserved cysteine through the conserved F or W. D genes are given only for firm matches. Clone size, where shown, is once, few, many, or a class for clones that have expanded.

D gene	CDR3 length	clone size	J gene	V gene	CDR3 DNA	CDR3 protein
-	16	-	TRBJ2-7	TRBV5-4	TGTGCCAGCAGCAGTAGCCTGGCCTCGACCTCCTACGAGCAGTACTTC	CASSSSLASTSYEQYF
-	13	-	TRBJ1-2	TRBV6-1	TGTGCCTCCGCAGGAGGAGGTTCTTATCGCTACACCTTC	CASAGGGSYRYTF
TRBD2	18	-	TRBJ2-2	TRBV7-2	TGTGCCAGCAGCTTCTCTAGCGGGGGGGCCGGGGTCACCGGGGAGCTGTTTTTT	CASSFSSGGAGVTGELFF
-	13	few	TRBJ2-5	TRBV5-1	TGCGCCAGCAACATTATGTACCAAGAGACCCAGTACTTC	CASNIMYQETQYF
-	15	few	TRBJ2-7	TRBV28	TGTGCCAGCAGTTTCGGTGAGGGCCTGGGTTACGAGCAGTACTTC	CASSFGEGLGYEQYF
-	13	-	TRBJ2-1	TRBV30	TGTGCCTGGAGCCCAAATTCCTACAATGAGCAGTTCTTC	CAWSPNSYNEQFF
TRBD1	16	-	TRBJ2-3	TRBV5-4	TGTGCCAGCAGCCCGACAGGGGAAATGGGCACAGATACGCAGTATTTT	CASSPTGEMGTDTQYF
-	13	-	TRBJ1-5	TRBV7-6	TGTGCCAGCAGCTCAAATAGCAATCAGCCCCAGCATTTT	CASSSNSNQPQHF
TRBD1	16	once	TRBJ1-5	TRBV28	TGTGCCAGCAGATTCGGGGACAGGGTAAGCAATCAGCCCCAGCATTTT	CASRFGDRVSNQPQHF
-	15	once	TRBJ1-2	TRBV6-1	TGTGCCAGCAATCAGGGACGGGGGGCAAACTATGGCTACACCTTC	CASNQGRGANYGYTF
TRBD1	15	-	TRBJ2-1	TRBV18	TGTGCCAGCTCACCTGATCAGGGGGTGGACAATGAGCAGTTCTTC	CASSPDQGVDNEQFF
-	13	-	TRBJ2-5	TRBV30	TGTGCCTGGAGTGAAGGGACTCAGCAGACCCAGTACTTC	CAWSEGTQQTQYF
TRBD1	15	once	TRBJ2-7	TRBV7-3	TGTGCCAGCAGCCCGAACGGACAGGGGGGCTACGAGCAGTACTTC	CASSPNGQGGYEQYF
-	17	-	TRBJ2-3	TRBV9	TGTGCCAGCAGCCCAACGGTGGCGGGGGCCCCGAGAGATACGCAGTATTTT	CASSPTVAGAPRDTQYF
TRBD1	15	-	TRBJ1-1	TRBV10-2	TGCGCCTCCCGGGACAGGTCGTACATGAACACTGAAGCTTTCTTT	CASRDRSYMNTEAFF
-	15	-	TRBJ1-5	TRBV7-9	TGTGCCAGCAGCTTCGGGGGTGATGTTGGTCAGCCCCAGCATTTT	CASSFGGDVGQPQHF
-	18	-	TRBJ1-5	TRBV4-3	TGCGCCAGCAGCCAAGATTATTACGGGGGTGTGGGAGGACAGCCCCAGCATTTT	CASSQDYYGGVGGQPQHF
-	16	-	TRBJ1-3	TRBV5-1	TGCGCCAGCAGCCAAACCGCAGGGGCGTCTGGAAACACCATATATTTT	CASSQTAGASGNTIYF
-	12	once	TRBJ1-2	TRBV18	TGTGCCAGCTCACCACCGGGCAGGGGCTACACCTTC	CASSPPGRGYTF
-	11	-	TRBJ2-5	TRBV20-1	TGCAGTGCCTCAGGGCGGGAGACCCAGTACTTC	CSASGRETQYF
TRBD1	16	few	TRBJ1-5	TRBV28	TGTGCCAGCACTCTCTCGGGACAGGGGGCTATTCAGCCCCAGCATTTT	CASTLSGQGAIQPQHF
TRBD1	15	once	TRBJ1-5	TRBV15	TGTGCCACCAGCAGAGACAGGGGGTTGTATCAGCCCCAGCATTTT	CATSRDRGLYQPQHF
-	16	few	TRBJ2-1	TRBV6-7	TGTGCCAGCAGTTACTCGGGGGGTAGCTCCTACAATGAGCAGTTCTTC	CASSYSGGSSYNEQFF
TRBD2	13	-	TRBJ2-3	TRBV29-1	TGCAGCGCCAACACGGGGGGGGGCGATACGCAGTATTTT	CSANTGGGDTQYF
-	14	-	TRBJ2-7	TRBV5-1	TGCGCCAGCTCGGGGGAGACCGGCTCCTACGAGCAGTACTTC	CASSGETGSYEQYF
-	15	-	TRBJ2-5	TRBV7-3	TGTGCCAGCAGCCCAGGTCAGGTGTATCTAGAGACCCAGTACTTC	CASSPGQVYLETQYF
TRBD2	15	-	TRBJ2-2	TRBV19	TGTGCCAGCCGACTAGCGGGAACATTCACCGGGGAGCTGTTTTTT	CASRLAGTFTGELFF
-	13	-	TRBJ1-6	TRBV28	TGTGCCAGCACCCGAACAGGCTATCCACCCCTCCACTTT	CASTRTGYPPLHF
-	18	-	TRBJ2-2	TRBV9	TGTGCCAGCAGCGTAGTTCGCGAGTCTAGCGTCTACACCGGGGAGCTGTTTTTT	CASSVVRESSVYTGELFF
TRBD2	13	-	TRBJ2-7	TRBV2	TGTGCCAGCAGGGTACTAGCGGGGTACGAGCAGTACTTC	CASRVLAGYEQYF
TRBD1	17	-	TRBJ2-7	TRBV4-3	TGCGCCAGCAGCCAATCGGGCACCACAGGGGGCCCCAACGAGCAGTACTTC	CASSQSGTTGGPNEQYF
TRBD2	15	-	TRBJ2-2	TRBV28	TGTGCCAGCAGGCTCGGCGGGAGGTTCACCGGGGAGCTGTTTTTT	CASRLGGRFTGELFF
-	15	-	TRBJ1-5	TRBV6-4	TGTGCCAGCACCCTCTGGGGGGATGGGAATCAGCCCCAGCATTTT	CASTLWGDGNQPQHF
-	14	-	TRBJ1-1	TRBV28	TGTGCCAGCAGTTTGCTCCAGTTGAACACTGAAGCTTTCTTT	CASSLLQLNTEAFF
TRBD2	14	-	TRBJ2-1	TRBV7-2	TGTGCCAGCAGTAAGGGACTAGCGGGAGGTGAGCAGTTCTTC	CASSKGLAGGEQFF
-	13	-	TRBJ1-1	TRBV29-1	TGCAGCGTTAAGGGACTGATGAACACTGAAGCTTTCTTT	CSVKGLMNTEAFF
-	10	-	TRBJ2-7	TRBV20-1	TGCAGTGCGGCCGTTCAGGGTATGTTATTC	CSAAVQGMLF
-	15	-	TRBJ1-1	TRBV18	TGTGCCAGCTCACCCGCCGGGGGGCGAGGCACTGAAGCTTTCTTT	CASSPAGGRGTEAFF
-	13	once	TRBJ2-7	TRBV5-6	TGTGCCAGCAGCTTCGGGTATCGAGGCGAGCAGTACTTC	CASSFGYRGEQYF
-	16	-	TRBJ2-3	TRBV19	TGTGCCAGTAGTATAGCCCATTCAGAGGCGGGAAATACGCAGTATTTT	CASSIAHSEAGNTQYF